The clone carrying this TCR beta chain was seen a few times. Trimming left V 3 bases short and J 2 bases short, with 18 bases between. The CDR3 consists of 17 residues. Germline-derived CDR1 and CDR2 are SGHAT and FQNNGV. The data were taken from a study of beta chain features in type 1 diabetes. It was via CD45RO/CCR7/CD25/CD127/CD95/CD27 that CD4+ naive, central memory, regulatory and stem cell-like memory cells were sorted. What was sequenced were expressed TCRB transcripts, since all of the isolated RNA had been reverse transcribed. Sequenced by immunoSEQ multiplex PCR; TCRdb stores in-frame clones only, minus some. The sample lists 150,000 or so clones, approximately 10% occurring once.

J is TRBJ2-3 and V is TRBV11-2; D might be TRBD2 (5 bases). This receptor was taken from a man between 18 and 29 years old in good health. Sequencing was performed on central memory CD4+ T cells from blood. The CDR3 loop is CASSFFTGRSITDTQYF. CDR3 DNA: TGTGCCAGCAGCTTTTTTACGGGAAGATCAATCACAGATACGCAGTATTTT.